This paragraph reports one T cell receptor beta chain. One Seattle source followed patients from active infection through their disease course. The data originate from a study of blood T cell repertoires in COVID-19. Study background: T cells, B-cell-depleted T cells, or PBMCs supplied cDNA or gDNA.

Clones were sequenced by immunoSEQ multiplex PCR, and TCRdb holds only the in-frame ones, with some missing. Here the sample spans about 410,000 clones, approximately 90% being singletons. Looked up from germline, CDR1 is MNHNY and CDR2 is SVGAGI (reference sequence). Trimming removed 8 bases from V and 6 bases from J; junction bases left unmatched: 9. The CDR3 is 15 residues long. This clonotype originated in a woman aged 40 to 50 with COVID-19, enrolled during active disease. Material: peripheral blood. The chain links TRBV6-6 to TRBJ2-1; TRBD2 matches 11 bases. The CDR3 spells CASLSGLAGGNEQFF. In nucleotides, the CDR3 is TGTGCCAGCCTCTCTGGGCTAGCGGGGGGCAATGAGCAGTTCTTC.